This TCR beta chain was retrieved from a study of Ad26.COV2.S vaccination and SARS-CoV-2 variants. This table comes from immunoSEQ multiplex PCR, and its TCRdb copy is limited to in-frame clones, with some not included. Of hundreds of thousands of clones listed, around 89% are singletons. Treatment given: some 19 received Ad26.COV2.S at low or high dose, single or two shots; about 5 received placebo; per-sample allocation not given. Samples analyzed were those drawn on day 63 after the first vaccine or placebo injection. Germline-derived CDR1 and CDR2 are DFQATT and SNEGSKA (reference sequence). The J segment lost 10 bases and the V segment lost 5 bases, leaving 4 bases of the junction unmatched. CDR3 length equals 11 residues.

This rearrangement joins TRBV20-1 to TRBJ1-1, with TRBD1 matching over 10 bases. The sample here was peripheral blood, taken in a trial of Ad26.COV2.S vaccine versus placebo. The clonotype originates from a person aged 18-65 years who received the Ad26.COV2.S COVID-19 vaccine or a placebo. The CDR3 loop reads CSASDRGRAFF. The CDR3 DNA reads TGCAGTGCTTCTGACAGGGGGCGAGCTTTCTTT.